The 13 T cell receptor beta chains below were found in one sample sequenced in a study of tumor-infiltrating lymphocytes in primary liver carcinoma. Between 20 and 30 mg of unsorted bulk tissue served as the source from which RNA and DNA were co-extracted. A primer matching the constant region was used to make TCR beta cDNA from approximately 500 ng of total RNA. Nested multiplex PCR, run for three rounds with slightly modified ARM-PCR, yielded TCR beta libraries. TRBV1-TRBV30 forward and Cbeta reverse primers drove the first two approximately 10-cycle rounds. TCRdb analysed the multiplex PCR reads with MiXCR anew, one entry per CDR3 protein. Of around 40,000 distinct CDR3 sequences listed, around 70% are singletons. Sample: liver tumor tissue from sampling region 2. Subset here: tumor region T2, inferior pole. The receptors here all came from a man in his forties with primary liver carcinoma and hepatitis B virus infection.

On this clonotype: The conserved phenylalanine or tryptophan normally closing the CDR3 is absent here, so this likely arose from a read error. The chain uses TRBV6-1 and TRBJ2-1, with a possible D match to TRBD2 (6 bases). Germline V gene data show CDR1 as MNHNS and CDR2 as SASEGT. This CDR3 has 13 amino acids. The germline V and J ends were trimmed by 4 bases and 7 bases, with 11 bases remaining between them. CDR3 sequence: CASSGGVGNEQFY. The CDR3 coding sequence is TGTGCCAGCAGTGGCGGGGTAGGGAATGAGCAGTTCTAC.

The chain joins TRBV5-1 to TRBJ1-4; TRBD1 might be the D (5 bases). CDR1 is SGHRS and CDR2 is YFSETQ in the germline V gene. V lost 7 bases and J 2 bases, leaving 15 bases between the germline ends. CDR3 length: 15 amino acids. CDR3 sequence: CASGRDRPTNEKLFF. CDR3 coding DNA: TGCGCCAGCGGTCGTGACAGACCGACTAATGAAAAACTGTTTTTT.

Note on this clonotype: One end of the junction is discordant with germline, which a read error may explain. CDR3 DNA: TGTGCCAACAGTGCCGTAGCGGGATGCGTAAACAATGAGCAGTGCTTC. It encodes CANSAVAGCVNNEQCF. The J gene is TRBJ2-1, the V gene TRBV14, with 8 nucleotides matching TRBD2. Germline CDR1 SGHDN, CDR2 FVKESK. The CDR3 is 16 amino acids.

In regard to this clonotype: In this CDR3 the conserved last residue, phenylalanine or tryptophan, is missing, so a read error is likely. The limits of the CDR3 on the DNA are not certain, so only TCRdb's listed CDR3 is given. The rearrangement joins TRBV7-9 to TRBJ1-2; the table's D call of TRBD1 was not tested on the DNA. The CDR3 length equals 14 residues, ends included. The germline V gene has CDR1 SEHNR and CDR2 FQNEAQ (reference sequence). The CDR3 loop is CANRWDRGFHGYTL.

As regards this clonotype: One end of the junction is discordant with germline, which a read error may explain. The gene calls are TRBV10-3 and TRBJ2-3, with 12 bases fitting TRBD2. The germline V gene has CDR1 ENHRY and CDR2 SYGVKD. The CDR3 loop spans 19 amino acids. The CDR3 coding sequence is TGTGCTATCAGTGAAATTGGACTAGCGGGACGAAGTGGCACAGATACGCAGTATTTT. As protein: CAISEIGLAGRSGTDTQYF.

The CDR3 region has the DNA TGTAGCAACAGCCAACAGGGGTGGGAAGAGACCCAGTACTTC. Its protein product is CSNSQQGWEETQYF. The rearrangement links TRBV6-5 to TRBJ2-5, with 7 bases fitting TRBD1. This CDR3 region has 14 residues. Germline-derived CDR1 and CDR2 are MNHEY and SVGAGI.

On this clonotype: One end of the junction is discordant with germline, which a read error may explain. This chain connects TRBV11-2 to TRBJ2-7, with D unclear. This CDR3 is built from 12 residues. Germline CDR1 and CDR2: SGHAT and FQNNGV. The CDR3: CASSLGCYEQYF. CDR3 coding DNA: TGTGCGAGCAGTCTCGGGTGCTACGAGCAGTACTTC.

This clonotype has more than one count but fewer than ten. The chain couples TRBV20-1 to TRBJ2-7, with TRBD2 matching 8 bases. V shed 3 bases, J shed 5 bases, and the junction held 12 bases outside the gene matches. CDR1 and CDR2 (germline): DFQATT, SNEGSKA (reference sequence). The CDR3 loop spans 15 amino acids. The CDR3: CSARFFGGDANEQYF. CDR3 nucleotides: TGCAGTGCTAGGTTCTTCGGGGGGGACGCCAACGAGCAGTACTTC.

On this clonotype: At one boundary the junction diverges from the germline segment, which might be a read error. The J gene is TRBJ2-1, the V gene TRBV5-4, with a weak D call TRBD2 (6 bases). The length of the CDR3 is 15 residues. The V gene's germline CDR1 is SGHNT and CDR2 YYREEE (reference sequence). CDR3 sequence reads: CASSLVRGSYDEQFF. For the CDR3, the DNA is TGTGCCAGTAGCTTGGTGCGGGGATCCTACGATGAGCAGTTCTTC.

The chain combines TRBV28 with TRBJ2-3; 10 bases are shared with TRBD2. V shed 7 bases and J 3 bases; nucleotides not matched to a gene: 10. The length of the CDR3 is 16 residues. The germline V gene encodes CDR1 MDHEN and CDR2 SYDVKM. The CDR3 protein is CASTHTSGIKTDTQYF. For the CDR3, the DNA is TGTGCCAGCACCCACACTAGCGGGATTAAAACAGATACGCAGTATTTT.

With respect to this clonotype: The CDR3 does not close with the conserved phenylalanine or tryptophan, likely indicating a read error. The chain has TRBV6-5 and TRBJ2-7; D possibly corresponds to TRBD2 (5 bases). The V gene lost 2 bases and the J gene lost 0 bases, with 8 bases spanning the gap. CDR3 length equals 14 residues. Germline values: CDR1 MNHEY, CDR2 SVGAGI. CDR3 loop: CASSYDTSSYEQYL. The CDR3 nucleotides read TGTGCCAGCAGTTACGACACTAGCTCCTACGAGCAGTACCTC.

At least ten counts were recorded for this clonotype. The J gene is TRBJ2-2, the V gene TRBV7-2; D ambiguous. This CDR3 has 15 amino acids. CDR1 and CDR2 (germline): SGHTA, FQGNSA. With 2 bases removed from V and 2 bases from J, the gap between germline ends came to 9 bases. CDR3 residues: CASSLLSVNTGELFF. Written as DNA, the CDR3 is TGTGCCAGCAGCTTATTATCTGTTAACACCGGGGAGCTGTTTTTT.

As for this clonotype: Since no conserved phenylalanine or tryptophan closes the CDR3, a read error is the likely cause. The chain is built from TRBV6-2 or TRBV6-3 and TRBJ1-1; D ambiguous. Trimming shortened V by 8 bases and J by 5 bases, and 12 bases separated the two germline ends. The CDR3 is 12 amino acids. Germline lookup yields CDR1 MNHEY and CDR2 SVGEGT. The CDR3 sequence is CASGSRNTEAFI. The DNA of the CDR3 is TGTGCCAGCGGGTCACGTAATACTGAAGCTTTCATT.